Each of the 10 T cell receptor beta chains below was sequenced from the same sample in a study of CD8+CD57+ T cells in acquired aplastic anemia. Profiles of TCR beta VDJ and CDR3 were generated from a genomic DNA template. A single record per CDR3 protein comes from TCRdb applying MiXCR to the reads. The table has 150,000 to 200,000 distinct CDR3 sequences, roughly 48% seen once. What was sequenced was sorted CD4+, CD8+, or CD8+CD57+ T cells (not recorded which) from PBMCs. The receptors originated from a human donor in good health.

Turning to this clonotype: This sequence may be a read error, since a much larger clone differs from it by one base. The V call is TRBV6-1, the J call TRBJ1-4; D is perhaps TRBD1 (5 bases). This CDR3 comprises 15 residues. In germline, CDR1 is MNHNS, CDR2 SASEGT. CDR3 nucleotide sequence: TGTGCCAGCAGAGGCGGGGGGGGAGCTAATGAAAACCTGTTTTTT. Translating gives CASRGGGGANENLFF.

V and J are TRBV25-1 and TRBJ1-1; 9 bases agree with TRBD1. This CDR3 comprises 17 residues. The germline V gene encodes CDR1 MGHDK and CDR2 SYGVNS. Trimming at V came to 1 base and at J to 2 bases, leaving 8 bases not matched to a gene. The CDR3 loop reads CASSESRTGVGNTEAFF. CDR3 in DNA: TGTGCCAGCAGTGAATCTAGGACAGGGGTTGGTAACACTGAAGCTTTCTTT.

The chain combines TRBV5-8 with TRBJ2-2; D not resolved. Germline loops: CDR1 SGHTS, CDR2 YDEGEE. CDR3 length: 11 residues. The V end was cut by 5 bases, the J end by 6 bases, with 5 bases between. DNA of the CDR3: TGTGCCAGCAGTGAGCCCGGGGAGCTGTTTTTT. Protein: CASSEPGELFF.

This clonotype has just one count. The rearrangement joins TRBV24-1 to TRBJ2-2, with D possibly matching TRBD2 (6 bases). The CDR3 totals 15 residues. Germline CDR1 and CDR2: KGHDR and SFDVKD. Trimming shortened V by 2 bases and J by 6 bases, and 12 bases separated the two germline ends. CDR3 in DNA: TGTGCCACCAGTGATTCGGAGGGAAGGCCCGGGGAGCTGTTTTTT. It yields the protein CATSDSEGRPGELFF.

The table lists this clonotype with a few counts. The genes are TRBV3-1 and TRBJ2-1; D call uncertain. V was cut by 2 bases and J by 10 bases, with 15 bases left in between. The CDR3 runs to 14 residues. The germline V gene encodes CDR1 LGHDT and CDR2 YNNKEL (reference sequence). CDR3: CASSQRARGNEQFF. In DNA form, the CDR3 reads TGTGCCAGCAGCCAACGAGCTCGCGGTAACGAGCAGTTCTTC.

The chain is built from TRBV6-5 and TRBJ1-2; 7 positions agree with TRBD1. The CDR3 sequence is 14 residues long. The germline gives CDR1 MNHEY, CDR2 SVGAGI. J lost 3 bases, V lost 2 bases, and 3 bases had no gene match. CDR3 residues: CASSYRQGDYGYTF. The CDR3 region has the DNA TGTGCCAGCAGTTACCGGCAGGGGGACTATGGCTACACCTTC.

CDR3 bases: TGCAGTGCTAGAGAGGGGGTCACCGGGGAGCTGTTTTTT. This translates into CSAREGVTGELFF. The chain is built from TRBV20-1 and TRBJ2-2; TRBD1 or TRBD2 may be the D gene (5 bases each). V was clipped by 0 bases and J by 4 bases, with 6 bases between them. The germline V gene has CDR1 DFQATT and CDR2 SNEGSKA (reference sequence). This CDR3 has 13 amino acids.

On this clonotype itself: A much larger clone sits a single nucleotide away, making a read error possible. This chain connects TRBV7-2 to TRBJ1-1; 9 bases match TRBD1. V dropped 5 bases and J dropped 1; count of bases not matched to a gene: 2. Germline values: CDR1 SGHTA, CDR2 FQGNSA. The CDR3 consists of 14 residues. The CDR3: CASSPDRGNTEAFF. In DNA form, the CDR3 reads TGTGCCAGCAGCCCGGACAGGGGGAACACTGAAGCTTTCTTT.

This clonotype was observed a few times. The chain links TRBV6-5 to TRBJ2-6, with D unclear. V was clipped by 2 bases and J by 4 bases, with 9 bases between them. Germline-derived CDR1 and CDR2 are MNHEY and SVGAGI. The CDR3 is 15 residues long. The DNA of the CDR3 is TGTGCCAGCAGTTACCCCTCGAGCGGGGCCAACGTCCTGACTTTC. Its translation is CASSYPSSGANVLTF.

Here the CDR3 DNA reads TGTGCCATCAGTGAGACGGCAGGGCAAGATGGCTACACCTTC. Protein product: CAISETAGQDGYTF. This rearrangement joins TRBV10-3 to TRBJ1-2, with a possible D match to TRBD1 (5 bases). Per germline, CDR1 ENHRY and CDR2 SYGVKD. The V end lost 2 bases, the J end lost 6 bases, and 13 bases lay between the germline ends. The CDR3 is 14 residues long.